These T cell receptor beta chains were read from a single sample in a study of beta chain features in type 1 diabetes. Here immunoSEQ multiplex PCR was the method, and the copy in TCRdb shows in-frame clones only, minus some. The table records hundreds of thousands of clones, over 12% of them present only once. Sequenced: naive CD4+ T cells from blood. All receptors come from a young man with type 1 diabetes. Both conserved end residues are part of each CDR3. The D gene is left open where the match is weak. Clone size is stated in some rows and not others, as once, few, many or a class when expanded.

d_gene: -; v_gene: TRBV7-2; abundance: -; j_gene: TRBJ2-5; CDR3nt: TGTGCCAGCAGCTTAGTTGCGGGTCTACAAGAGACCCAGTACTTC; CDR3aa: CASSLVAGLQETQYF
d_gene: TRBD1; v_gene: TRBV7-9; abundance: few; j_gene: TRBJ2-7; CDR3nt: TGTGCCAGCACCCTCTCAGGTGACAGGGGGAACTACGAGCAGTACTTC; CDR3aa: CASTLSGDRGNYEQYF
d_gene: TRBD1; v_gene: TRBV29-1; abundance: -; j_gene: TRBJ2-7; CDR3nt: TGCAGCGTTGATGGGTTGGGACAGGGTCTATCGAACGAGCAGTACTTC; CDR3aa: CSVDGLGQGLSNEQYF
d_gene: TRBD1; v_gene: TRBV5-4; abundance: -; j_gene: TRBJ2-3; CDR3nt: TGTGCCAGCAGCTCCTCACCGAGGACAGGGGTTGCGACAGATACGCAGTATTTT; CDR3aa: CASSSSPRTGVATDTQYF
d_gene: TRBD2; v_gene: TRBV4-2; abundance: -; j_gene: TRBJ2-7; CDR3nt: TGTGCCAGCAGCCAAGGTGCGGCGGGGGGGTGGAGCGAGCAGTACTTC; CDR3aa: CASSQGAAGGWSEQYF
d_gene: TRBD2; v_gene: TRBV28; abundance: -; j_gene: TRBJ2-3; CDR3nt: TGTGCCAGCAGTTTCGGTCCCGGGACTAGCGGGGTTCATACGCAGTATTTT; CDR3aa: CASSFGPGTSGVHTQYF
d_gene: -; v_gene: TRBV2; abundance: -; j_gene: TRBJ2-7; CDR3nt: TGTGCCAGCAGTACCGTGTGGTACGAGCAGTACTTC; CDR3aa: CASSTVWYEQYF
d_gene: -; v_gene: TRBV7-9; abundance: -; j_gene: TRBJ1-4; CDR3nt: TGTGCCAGCAGCTTCCCCAACGAAAAACTGTTTTTT; CDR3aa: CASSFPNEKLFF
d_gene: TRBD2; v_gene: TRBV9; abundance: -; j_gene: TRBJ2-5; CDR3nt: TGTGCCAGCAGCCTCCGCCCTGAACCGGGACTAGCGGGCCAAGAGACCCAGTACTTC; CDR3aa: CASSLRPEPGLAGQETQYF
d_gene: -; v_gene: TRBV14; abundance: -; j_gene: TRBJ2-1; CDR3nt: TGTGCCAGCAGCCAGTATGTAATGCAGTTCTTC; CDR3aa: CASSQYVMQFF
d_gene: -; v_gene: TRBV7-9; abundance: -; j_gene: TRBJ2-1; CDR3nt: TGTGCCAGCCAACGGAGGGGTGAGCAGTTCTTC; CDR3aa: CASQRRGEQFF
d_gene: -; v_gene: TRBV18; abundance: -; j_gene: TRBJ2-2; CDR3nt: TGTGCCAGCTCACCGGGACAGAACACCGGGGAGCTGTTTTTT; CDR3aa: CASSPGQNTGELFF
d_gene: TRBD1; v_gene: TRBV4-1; abundance: few; j_gene: TRBJ2-7; CDR3nt: TGCGCCAGCAGCCAGGCTCCGGGACAGGGGCTCTACGAGCAGTACTTC; CDR3aa: CASSQAPGQGLYEQYF
d_gene: TRBD2; v_gene: TRBV11-1; abundance: -; j_gene: TRBJ2-7; CDR3nt: TGTGCCAGCAGCTTAACTAGCGGGGCCTCTGACTACGAGCAGTACTTC; CDR3aa: CASSLTSGASDYEQYF
d_gene: -; v_gene: TRBV25-1; abundance: -; j_gene: TRBJ2-1; CDR3nt: TGTGCCAGCAGTGAGGGGGGGGCCCTGATCTACAATGAGCAGTTCTTC; CDR3aa: CASSEGGALIYNEQFF
d_gene: TRBD2; v_gene: TRBV13; abundance: -; j_gene: TRBJ2-4; CDR3nt: TGTGCCAGCAGCTACCGCCCCGGGGAGGGATCGTTGGCCAAAAACATTCAGTACTTC; CDR3aa: CASSYRPGEGSLAKNIQYF
d_gene: TRBD1; v_gene: TRBV30; abundance: -; j_gene: TRBJ1-1; CDR3nt: TGTGCCTGGAGGACAGGGGGCATAATGAACACTGAAGCTTTCTTT; CDR3aa: CAWRTGGIMNTEAFF
d_gene: TRBD2; v_gene: TRBV4-2; abundance: -; j_gene: TRBJ2-7; CDR3nt: TGTGCCAGCAGCCAAGACCCTAGCGGGAGGGGCTCCTACGAGCAGTACTTC; CDR3aa: CASSQDPSGRGSYEQYF
d_gene: -; v_gene: TRBV5-6; abundance: -; j_gene: TRBJ1-2; CDR3nt: TGTGCCAGCAGCGCCGGACCCGGCTACACCTTC; CDR3aa: CASSAGPGYTF
d_gene: -; v_gene: TRBV7-3; abundance: -; j_gene: TRBJ2-3; CDR3nt: TGTGCCAGCAGCTTAATAAGCGTAAGCACAGATACGCAGTATTTT; CDR3aa: CASSLISVSTDTQYF
d_gene: -; v_gene: TRBV4-2; abundance: few; j_gene: TRBJ1-5; CDR3nt: TGTGCCAGCAGCCAACCTCCGGGGGCGGGCAATCAGCCCCAGCATTTT; CDR3aa: CASSQPPGAGNQPQHF
d_gene: TRBD1; v_gene: TRBV7-3; abundance: few; j_gene: TRBJ2-5; CDR3nt: TGTGCCAGCAGCCCTACAGGGGGCGCATGGGAGACCCAGTACTTC; CDR3aa: CASSPTGGAWETQYF
d_gene: TRBD2; v_gene: TRBV28; abundance: few; j_gene: TRBJ2-5; CDR3nt: TGTGCCAGCAGTTCCGGGGGGGCAATAGAGACCCAGTACTTC; CDR3aa: CASSSGGAIETQYF
d_gene: -; v_gene: TRBV2; abundance: -; j_gene: TRBJ1-5; CDR3nt: TGTGCCAGCAGTATGGACAATAGCAATCAGCCCCAGCATTTT; CDR3aa: CASSMDNSNQPQHF
d_gene: -; v_gene: TRBV29-1; abundance: -; j_gene: TRBJ1-1; CDR3nt: TGCAGCGTTTCTAAGCAGGGCGCAAGGACTGAAGCTTTCTTT; CDR3aa: CSVSKQGARTEAFF
d_gene: TRBD1; v_gene: TRBV7-9; abundance: few; j_gene: TRBJ2-7; CDR3nt: TGTGCCAGCAGCGGAACAGGGGATAGCTCCTACGAGCAGTACTTC; CDR3aa: CASSGTGDSSYEQYF
d_gene: TRBD1; v_gene: TRBV28; abundance: few; j_gene: TRBJ2-3; CDR3nt: TGTGCCAGCGAGGCCGGGACAGGGGGTGAAGATACGCAGTATTTT; CDR3aa: CASEAGTGGEDTQYF
d_gene: TRBD1; v_gene: TRBV7-9; abundance: -; j_gene: TRBJ2-3; CDR3nt: TGTGCCAGCAGCCCCGTGGCAGGGGGACGTTCTAGCACAGATACGCAGTATTTT; CDR3aa: CASSPVAGGRSSTDTQYF
d_gene: -; v_gene: TRBV5-1; abundance: -; j_gene: TRBJ1-4; CDR3nt: TGCGCCAGCAGCTTTGGGTCACGGGCTAATGAAAAACTGTTTTTT; CDR3aa: CASSFGSRANEKLFF
d_gene: -; v_gene: TRBV5-6; abundance: few; j_gene: TRBJ2-4; CDR3nt: TGTGCCAGCAGCCCACCGAGGGCACCCACTGTTCAGTACTTC; CDR3aa: CASSPPRAPTVQYF
d_gene: -; v_gene: TRBV30; abundance: -; j_gene: TRBJ1-4; CDR3nt: TGTGCCTGGAGTGTACTGAGCGGCGAAAAACTGTTTTTT; CDR3aa: CAWSVLSGEKLFF
d_gene: TRBD2; v_gene: TRBV7-9; abundance: -; j_gene: TRBJ2-1; CDR3nt: TGTGCCAGCAGCAATGGCAGGACTAGCGGGAGGGCACAGGTTAGTGAGCAGTTCTTC; CDR3aa: CASSNGRTSGRAQVSEQFF
d_gene: -; v_gene: TRBV29-1; abundance: -; j_gene: TRBJ1-1; CDR3nt: TGTCGGGGAGAAGGCACTGAAGCTTTCTTT; CDR3aa: CRGEGTEAFF
d_gene: -; v_gene: TRBV18; abundance: -; j_gene: TRBJ2-2; CDR3nt: TGTGCCAGCTCACCCCTTGACACCGGGGAGCTGTTTTTT; CDR3aa: CASSPLDTGELFF
d_gene: -; v_gene: TRBV5-1; abundance: -; j_gene: TRBJ2-7; CDR3nt: TGCGCCAGCAGCCCCCTTTCAGGTATCTCCTACGAGCAGTACTTC; CDR3aa: CASSPLSGISYEQYF
d_gene: -; v_gene: TRBV7-3; abundance: few; j_gene: TRBJ2-2; CDR3nt: TGTGCCAGCAGCTTAAAGGGTACAGACGAGCTGTTTTTT; CDR3aa: CASSLKGTDELFF
d_gene: TRBD2; v_gene: TRBV30; abundance: few; j_gene: TRBJ2-7; CDR3nt: TGTGCGCGGAGGACTAGCGGGTACTACGAGCAGTACTTC; CDR3aa: CARRTSGYYEQYF
d_gene: -; v_gene: TRBV5-1; abundance: few; j_gene: TRBJ1-4; CDR3nt: TGCGCCAGCAGCTTGGAGGCAGCAACTAATGAAAAACTGTTTTTT; CDR3aa: CASSLEAATNEKLFF
d_gene: -; v_gene: TRBV5-1; abundance: few; j_gene: TRBJ1-1; CDR3nt: TGCGCCAGCAGCTTGTCCATCGGGCGAGGCGCTGAAGCTTTCTTT; CDR3aa: CASSLSIGRGAEAFF
d_gene: -; v_gene: TRBV16; abundance: -; j_gene: TRBJ2-6; CDR3nt: TGTGCCAGCAGCCCGGTAGCTGGGGCCAACGTCCTGACTTTC; CDR3aa: CASSPVAGANVLTF
d_gene: TRBD2; v_gene: TRBV5-1; abundance: few; j_gene: TRBJ2-3; CDR3nt: TGCGCCAGCAGGCTAGCGGGAGAAACAGATACGCAGTATTTT; CDR3aa: CASRLAGETDTQYF
d_gene: TRBD1; v_gene: TRBV7-2; abundance: few; j_gene: TRBJ1-4; CDR3nt: TGTGCCAGCAGCCGGACAGGACCGAGTGAAAAACTGTTTTTT; CDR3aa: CASSRTGPSEKLFF
d_gene: -; v_gene: TRBV20-1; abundance: few; j_gene: TRBJ2-7; CDR3nt: TGCAGTGCTAGGGGCCCGGGGGAGCAGTACTTC; CDR3aa: CSARGPGEQYF
d_gene: -; v_gene: TRBV9; abundance: -; j_gene: TRBJ1-3; CDR3nt: TGTGCCAGCAGCGCGACAGTCTCTGGAAACACCATATATTTT; CDR3aa: CASSATVSGNTIYF
d_gene: TRBD1; v_gene: TRBV6-4; abundance: few; j_gene: TRBJ2-1; CDR3nt: TGTGCCAGCAAGATAGGGGACAGAACTTTATACAATGAGCAGTTCTTC; CDR3aa: CASKIGDRTLYNEQFF
d_gene: TRBD1; v_gene: TRBV4-2; abundance: -; j_gene: TRBJ2-7; CDR3nt: TGTGCCAGCAGCCAAGATCTTGACAGGGGGTCGGTTGTATACGAGCAGTACTTC; CDR3aa: CASSQDLDRGSVVYEQYF
d_gene: -; v_gene: TRBV29-1; abundance: -; j_gene: TRBJ2-1; CDR3nt: TGCAGCGTTGACTACTACGGGAGCCCCTACAATGAGCAGTTCTTC; CDR3aa: CSVDYYGSPYNEQFF
d_gene: TRBD1; v_gene: TRBV29-1; abundance: few; j_gene: TRBJ1-2; CDR3nt: TGCAGCGTTGCCTACGATCCTGGACAGGGCTTCTACACCTTC; CDR3aa: CSVAYDPGQGFYTF
d_gene: -; v_gene: TRBV2; abundance: few; j_gene: TRBJ1-5; CDR3nt: TGTGCCAGCAGTCCTAGCCCTCAGCCCCAGCATTTT; CDR3aa: CASSPSPQPQHF
d_gene: TRBD2; v_gene: TRBV30; abundance: -; j_gene: TRBJ2-1; CDR3nt: TGTGCCTGGAGTCCGGGACTAGCGGGGCACAATGAGCAGTTCTTC; CDR3aa: CAWSPGLAGHNEQFF
d_gene: TRBD1; v_gene: TRBV5-1; abundance: -; j_gene: TRBJ1-5; CDR3nt: TGCGCCAGCAACCTTAAGAAGGACAGGGCCGTAGGGCCCCAGCATTTT; CDR3aa: CASNLKKDRAVGPQHF
d_gene: -; v_gene: TRBV4-1; abundance: few; j_gene: TRBJ2-2; CDR3nt: TGCGCCAGCAGCCAAGAGGGTCTTTCCACCGGGGAGCTGTTTTTT; CDR3aa: CASSQEGLSTGELFF
d_gene: -; v_gene: TRBV7-2; abundance: -; j_gene: TRBJ2-3; CDR3nt: TGTGCCAGCAGCTCCCGGACTAGCACAGATACGCAGTATTTT; CDR3aa: CASSSRTSTDTQYF
d_gene: -; v_gene: TRBV7-2; abundance: few; j_gene: TRBJ2-3; CDR3nt: TGTGCCAGCAGTAACCCCCCCCGCACAGATACGCAGTATTTT; CDR3aa: CASSNPPRTDTQYF